This TCR beta chain was recovered during a study of Ad26.COV2.S vaccination and SARS-CoV-2 variants. About the study: Intramuscular Ad26.COV2.S at 5x10^10 or 1x10^11 viral particles.

General study points: Overall T cell responses may have been underestimated by the analyses of TCR breadth and depth. Reportedly, after vaccination the spike-specific CD8+ and CD4+ T cell responses displayed substantial breadth.

Deletions cut 7 bases from V and 5 bases from J, with 14 bases between. This CDR3 region has 13 residues. Treatment here: 15 to 20 received Ad26.COV2.S at low or high dose, single or two shots; several received placebo; per-sample allocation not given. Sampling was performed 63 days after the first vaccine or placebo injection. This adult donor, from Boston, was 18-55 years old. Details on this clone: Its antigen is undetermined.

Sequencing was performed with immunoSEQ multiplex PCR; in TCRdb, only in-frame clones are kept and a portion is missing. The sample shows 200,000 to 300,000 clones, approximately 90% of them seen only once. The sequencing used peripheral blood, collected in a trial of Ad26.COV2.S vaccine versus placebo. The chain carries TRBV12-3 or TRBV12-4 and TRBJ1-1; possible D gene TRBD1, 5 bases. The receptor was derived from a person between 18 and 60 years old who received the Ad26.COV2.S COVID-19 vaccine or a placebo. The CDR3 DNA sequence: TGTGCCAGCACCCCACGTGGGGGGACTGAAGCTTTCTTT. This translates into CASTPRGGTEAFF.